The 6 T cell receptor beta chains listed next were all sequenced from one sample in a study of T-cell reconstitution after alpha-beta-depleted transplantation in children. A TCRbeta library incorporating unique molecular identifiers was prepared. Via MiXCR, TCRdb re-called the PCR reads, giving one row per CDR3 protein. The sample includes about 420,000 distinct CDR3 sequences, about a sixth seen only once; the top ten take 25% to 30%. The sample in question was PBMCs, mostly from graft donor cells, obtained 360 days after TCRalphabeta/CD19-depleted stem cell transplant. Receptors were obtained from a boy younger than two who had a stem cell transplant for Wiskott-Aldrich syndrome, so the T cells may come from the graft donor.

The chain is built from TRBV6-2 or TRBV6-3 and TRBJ2-2; 12 bases line up with TRBD1. Germline V lookup: CDR1 MNHEY, CDR2 SVGEGT. This CDR3 spans 15 amino acids. The J segment lost 6 bases and the V segment lost 7 bases, leaving 6 bases of the junction unmatched. The CDR3 DNA follows: TGTGCCAGCATCTTCCGGGACAGGGGGCCCGGGGAGCTGTTTTTT. Residues: CASIFRDRGPGELFF.

Comments on this clonotype: One junction end does not reproduce the germline sequence, and a read error may be involved. The chain employs TRBV7-8 and TRBJ1-2; no clear D. Germline CDR1 is SGHVS and CDR2 is FQNEAQ. This CDR3 is 14 amino acids long. The DNA for the CDR3 is TGTGCCAGGAGCTTAGACATCGTTAACTATGGCTACACCTTC. Translation gives CARSLDIVNYGYTF.

This clonotype showed up just a few times. The chain employs TRBV4-1 and TRBJ2-4, with D possibly TRBD2 on 6 matching bases. The germline V gene encodes CDR1 MGHRA and CDR2 YSYEKL. Between the trimmed V and J ends, which lost 0 bases and 1 base, there was a span of 7 bases. This CDR3 region has 15 residues. This CDR3 reads CASSQDGGAKNIQYF. The CDR3 DNA follows: TGCGCCAGCAGCCAAGATGGGGGGGCCAAAAACATTCAGTACTTC.

This clonotype was observed a few times. The gene calls are TRBV5-1 and TRBJ2-1; D is unclear. Trimming took off 1 base at V and 4 bases at J, with 9 bases between the two ends. This CDR3 has 14 amino acids. Germline V gives CDR1 SGHRS, CDR2 YFSETQ. The CDR3 DNA follows: TGCGCCAGCAGCTTGATCGGCAGTTACAATGAGCAGTTCTTC. This translates into CASSLIGSYNEQFF.

The chain uses TRBV20-1 and TRBJ2-1; TRBD2 is a possible D gene (6 bases). Trimming left V 0 bases short and J 5 bases short, with 23 bases between. This CDR3 spans 18 amino acids. Per germline, CDR1 DFQATT and CDR2 SNEGSKA (reference sequence). The CDR3 DNA sequence: TGCAGTGCTAGAGATCCCTTGTCATACGGGACTCTGAACAATGAGCAGTTCTTC. Translated, it gives CSARDPLSYGTLNNEQFF.

Many counts were recorded for this clonotype. The chain links TRBV20-1 to TRBJ2-3; D assignment may be TRBD1 or TRBD2 (5 bases each). Germline loops: CDR1 DFQATT, CDR2 SNEGSKA (reference sequence). Trimming pared 8 bases from V and 2 bases from J, leaving 11 bases between. CDR3 size: 12 residues. CDR3 region: CSLGPLTDTQYF. The CDR3 DNA reads TGCAGTTTGGGACCGCTCACAGATACGCAGTATTTT.